This is a list of T cell receptor beta chains from one sample in a study of identical twins. TCRdb reprocessed the 5' RACE reads via MiXCR and lists one record per CDR3 protein. Counted here are 250,000 or so distinct CDR3 sequences, roughly 7% occurring once; the ten biggest clones make up roughly 3.7%. Another study also made use of these data, one on yellow fever vaccine responses in identical twins.

Sequenced input: memory (CD45RO+) T cells sorted from blood. All receptors derive from a woman aged 18-29 years in good health. Each CDR3 is given with its conserved first and last residue. A D gene is named only where the DNA matches it firmly. Size values are once, few and many counts, or a class for expanded clones, and some rows have none.

CDR3 DNA,CDR3 protein,CDR3 length,D gene,J gene,clone size,V gene
TGCAGTGCTAGCTCGACAGGGGAAGGGGGCTACGAGCAGTACTTC,CSASSTGEGGYEQYF,15,TRBD1,TRBJ2-7,NA,TRBV20-1
TGTGCCAGCAGCACCCACCGGACAGCGAACACCGGGGAGCTGTTTTTT,CASSTHRTANTGELFF,16,NA,TRBJ2-2,many,TRBV11-2
TGTGCCAGCAGCTTAGACGGGGTGGGGGATCTGTCCGGGGAGCTGTTTTTT,CASSLDGVGDLSGELFF,17,NA,TRBJ2-2,once,TRBV7-6
TGTGCCAGCAGTTCCGGGACAGGTAACCCTGAAGCTTTCTTT,CASSSGTGNPEAFF,14,TRBD1,TRBJ1-1,many,TRBV12-3/TRBV12-4
TGCAGTGCTCCCGGGACTAGTGTCGGGCAGTACTTC,CSAPGTSVGQYF,12,TRBD2,TRBJ2-7,NA,TRBV20-1
TGTGCCAGCAGTCAAAACAAGCTAGCCAAAAACATTCAGTACTTC,CASSQNKLAKNIQYF,15,NA,TRBJ2-4,many,TRBV6-1
TGCAGTGCTCCAGGACTAGCGGGAACTACTACGCAGAATGAGCAGTTCTTC,CSAPGLAGTTTQNEQFF,17,TRBD2,TRBJ2-1,NA,TRBV20-1
TGTGCCAGCAGTCCCAGAGGAGGAGGATGGTTCCATCAGCCCCAGCATTTT,CASSPRGGGWFHQPQHF,17,NA,TRBJ1-5,many,TRBV12-3/TRBV12-4
TGCAGTACAACCGAGGAGTATTCCTACAATGAGCAGTTCTTC,CSTTEEYSYNEQFF,14,NA,TRBJ2-1,NA,TRBV20-1
TGCGCCAGCAGCTTGGATGCGGGGGGCCACCCTGGCCAGTACTTC,CASSLDAGGHPGQYF,15,TRBD2,TRBJ2-5,few,TRBV5-1
TGTGCCAGCAGCACGACTAGCGGCGTATTTTTCAGCTCCTACGAGCAGTACTTC,CASSTTSGVFFSSYEQYF,18,TRBD2,TRBJ2-7,many,TRBV12-3/TRBV12-4
TGTGCCAGCACCCGGACGGGGATGAACACTGAAGCTTTCTTT,CASTRTGMNTEAFF,14,NA,TRBJ1-1,NA,TRBV12-3/TRBV12-4
TGTGCCAGCAGCCCTAACAGGGTTGAGCAGTACTTC,CASSPNRVEQYF,12,NA,TRBJ2-7,NA,TRBV7-3
TGTGCCAGCAGCATCGAGAAACAGGGGAGAGAGACCCAGTACTTC,CASSIEKQGRETQYF,15,TRBD1,TRBJ2-5,many,TRBV5-6
TGTGCCAGCAGCCGCGGGACTAGCGGGAGATTGGATACGCAGTATTTT,CASSRGTSGRLDTQYF,16,TRBD2,TRBJ2-3,many,TRBV3-1
TGTGCCAGCAGTTTTTATGGACAGGGTAAGACTGAAGCTTTCTTT,CASSFYGQGKTEAFF,15,TRBD1,TRBJ1-1,NA,TRBV6-2/TRBV6-3
TGTGCCAGCACGCTAGCGGGGGTCACTTCCTACAATGAGCAGTTCTTC,CASTLAGVTSYNEQFF,16,TRBD2,TRBJ2-1,few,TRBV28
TGTGCCAGCAGTTATGGGGGACGGTACACTGAAGCTTTCTTT,CASSYGGRYTEAFF,14,NA,TRBJ1-1,NA,TRBV12-3/TRBV12-4
TGTGCCAGCAACCCCCGGACAGGGCTGAACGAGCAGTACTTC,CASNPRTGLNEQYF,14,TRBD1,TRBJ2-7,NA,TRBV6-1
TGTGCCAGCAGCTTAGCTACTGCGGCTAGCGGTGTCTACAATGAGCAGTTCTTC,CASSLATAASGVYNEQFF,18,TRBD2,TRBJ2-1,few,TRBV7-6
TGTGCCAGCATCCCCTTTTTTGGGGGGCGACTTAACACTGAAGCTTTCTTT,CASIPFFGGRLNTEAFF,17,NA,TRBJ1-1,NA,TRBV27
TGTGCCAGTAGTATCGAAGGGGCTTCCTACAATGAACAGTTCTTC,CASSIEGASYNEQFF,15,NA,TRBJ2-1,NA,TRBV19
TGTGCCAGCAGTTATTATGGCTCTGGGGCCAACGTCCTGACTTTC,CASSYYGSGANVLTF,15,NA,TRBJ2-6,NA,TRBV6-5
TGTGCCACCAGTCCGTCGATGGGGGCGAATAACTATGGCTACACCTTC,CATSPSMGANNYGYTF,16,NA,TRBJ1-2,NA,TRBV24-1
TGTGCCAGCAGTTTAGATCCTAGCGGGGCCAATGAGCAGTTCTTC,CASSLDPSGANEQFF,15,TRBD2,TRBJ2-1,many,TRBV12-3/TRBV12-4
TGTGCCAGCAGCCAACAAGTCACAGGGGGCTCGGACACTGAAGCTTTCTTT,CASSQQVTGGSDTEAFF,17,TRBD1,TRBJ1-1,few,TRBV4-2
TGCGCCAGCAGCTTCGAGTCGGCAGGAGCGAGCTATGGCTACACCTTC,CASSFESAGASYGYTF,16,NA,TRBJ1-2,many,TRBV5-1
TGCAGCGTACGATCGACGGGTAAAGATACGCAGTATTTT,CSVRSTGKDTQYF,13,NA,TRBJ2-3,many,TRBV29-1
TGTGCCAGCAGGAGGGGGACAGATACGCAGTATTTT,CASRRGTDTQYF,12,NA,TRBJ2-3,many,TRBV27
TGCAGTTTTTTGGCGGGGGGCACAGATACGCAGTATTTT,CSFLAGGTDTQYF,13,TRBD2,TRBJ2-3,NA,TRBV20-1
TGTGCCAGCAGTTTGTACAGCGGCACCTACGAGCAGTACTTC,CASSLYSGTYEQYF,14,NA,TRBJ2-7,many,TRBV12-3/TRBV12-4
TGTGCCAGCAGTTTCTATGACAATGAGCAGTTCTTC,CASSFYDNEQFF,12,NA,TRBJ2-1,medium-sized,TRBV27
TGTGCCAGCAGCGCAATCCTACAGGGCCCCGTGACAGATACGCAGTATTTT,CASSAILQGPVTDTQYF,17,NA,TRBJ2-3,NA,TRBV5-6
TGCGCCAGCAGCTTGGCCGACACCTTAGCGGGGAAACTGTTTTTT,CASSLADTLAGKLFF,15,NA,TRBJ1-4,many,TRBV5-1
TGCAGCGGGCGGACAGGGGGCGTCGGCTCCTACAATGAGCAGTTCTTC,CSGRTGGVGSYNEQFF,16,TRBD1,TRBJ2-1,many,TRBV29-1